This TCR beta chain was observed in a study of T cell repertoires in cytomegalovirus infection. Via MiXCR, TCRdb re-called the reads, giving one row per CDR3 protein. The data show roughly 250,000 distinct CDR3 sequences, with roughly 22% seen just once and about 18% held by the top ten. In this sample, this clonotype turned up a few times. This receptor was obtained from a human donor in good health (CMV status not recorded). Some clones in this sample may be carry-over from other donors' samples. Sequenced: CD8+ T cells from PBMCs.

The CDR3 coding sequence is TGTGCCAGCAGCTTGGCCCCGGGACAGGGGTACTACGAGCAGTACTTC. Its protein product is CASSLAPGQGYYEQYF. This chain joins TRBV5-6 and TRBJ2-7, with 10 bases fitting TRBD1. This CDR3 is 16 amino acids long. Germline CDR1 SGHDT, CDR2 YYEEEE. With V trimmed by 0 bases and J by 3 bases, 6 bases remained unmatched. The full variable domain, its missing parts supplied by reference TRBV5-6 and TRBJ2-7, is DAGVTQSPTHLIKTRGQQVTLRCSPKSGHDTVSWYQQALGQGPQFIFQYYEEEERQRGNFPDRFSGHQFPNYSSELNVNALLLGDSALYLCASSLAPGQGYYEQYFGPGTRLTVT.